This paragraph reports one T cell receptor beta chain. Per germline, CDR1 SGHTA and CDR2 FQGNSA. The CDR3 consists of 16 residues. Trimming removed 5 bases from V and 4 bases from J; junction bases left unmatched: 7. The data originate from a study of T cells after yellow fever vaccination. Study at large: SMART-Seq v4 Ultra Low Input served to prepare low-cell-number fractions.

MiXCR was run by TCRdb on the 5' RACE reads, yielding one entry per CDR3 protein. Of some 120,000 distinct CDR3 sequences listed, about 16% are singletons. The V gene is TRBV7-2, the J gene TRBJ2-6; 8 bases line up with TRBD1. Source: CD8+ T cells sorted from PBMCs, taken 5 days after the yellow fever booster vaccination. The TCR was taken from a man between 18 and 35 years old who received the YFV17D yellow fever vaccine. The CDR3, as DNA: TGTGCCAGCAGCCCACAGGGGGAGCGGGGGGCCAACGTCCTGACTTTC. It translates to CASSPQGERGANVLTF.